The TCR beta chain described here comes from a study of blood T cell repertoires in COVID-19 (dated by TCRdb to about 2020). Concerning the study at large: Samples covering the acute and convalescent phases of COVID-19 were provided by collaborators in the United States, Italy and Spain. The sample metadata nearly always contained a de-identified subject ID, COVID-19 status, age in years and sex. The prospective study material was composed of cDNA or gDNA derived from T cells, B-cell-depleted T cells, or PBMCs. The samples were drawn from the first 160 participants of the ongoing ImmuneRACE study and from over a thousand subjects provided by 6 global collaborators. A freely available public database, intended as a resource for researchers studying the immune response to SARS-CoV-2, is where the repertoires were released. Subjects who had been exposed to COVID-19, were actively infected with it, or had recovered from it provided the deeply sampled blood TCRbeta repertoires that made up the dataset. Where available, HLA class I and class II types were obtained from metadata supplied by the sample provider rather than from assay-based typing.

A remark on this clone: There is no known antigen for this receptor. No base quality values were provided; no much bigger clone lies one nucleotide off.

The collaborating institutions used their own protocols to collect whole blood in K2EDTA tubes. Collaborator samples were shipped for TCRbeta analysis as frozen whole blood, isolated PBMCs, or DNA extracted from either sample type. V is clipped by 4 bases and J by 2 bases, and the sequence between their germline boundaries is 12 bases long. Inclusive of the bounding cysteine and phenylalanine, the CDR3 is 15 residues long. Of all the DNA, just the CDR3 is kept, 45 bases in frame from base 1. Reading the germline V gene (reference sequence) gives CDR1 LGHDT and CDR2 YNNKEL. TCRbeta CDR3 regions were amplified from genomic DNA using the immunoSEQ Assay, a bias-controlled multiplex PCR. Turning to the authors' computational methods: Nucleated cell counts per sample were estimated from amplification of reference gene primers within the assay. To quantify the absolute abundance of each unique TCRbeta CDR3 rearrangement, sequence reads were collapsed and filtered. For each sample, productive Simpson clonality was calculated as the square root of Simpson's diversity index across productive rearrangements. The table was pulled from immuneACCESS by TCRdb, which kept in-frame rearrangements only. Such tables lose some clones; where checked, under half of the loss comes from unresolved V genes, and the rest has no known cause. The V and J calls and the clone size are those of that table, but D and trimming were determined from the DNA. The sample table holds just under 150,000 clones, of which about 80% were seen once. Roughly 4.8% of the sample is in the top ten clones.

Summary of the overall study and its limitations: How much clinical and demographic metadata was included differed by source and by participant, and the metadata was provided uncurated.

Sequencing was done on a sample of peripheral blood. This chain is built from TRBV3-1 (or the pseudogene TRBV3-2) and TRBJ1-3, with no confidently assigned D gene. This sequence was found in a human donor in a cohort sampled during active COVID-19. DNA sequence: TGTGCCAGCAGCCCCCGGGGTATGGCTGGAAACACCATATATTTT. It is translated as CASSPRGMAGNTIYF.